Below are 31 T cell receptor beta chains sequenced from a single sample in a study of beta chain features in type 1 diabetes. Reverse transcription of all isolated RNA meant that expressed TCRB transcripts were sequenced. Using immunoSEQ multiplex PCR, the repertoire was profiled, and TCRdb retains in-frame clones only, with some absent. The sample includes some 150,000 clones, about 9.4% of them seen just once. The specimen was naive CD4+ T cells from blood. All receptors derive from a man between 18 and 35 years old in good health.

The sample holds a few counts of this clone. CDR3 DNA: TGTGCCAGTGCTTTGGTTAGCTCCTACAATGAGCAGTTCTTC. It codes for CASALVSSYNEQFF. The chain links TRBV27 to TRBJ2-1; D gene uncertain. V lost 9 bases to trimming and J lost 0 bases, with 12 bases between them. CDR1 MNHEY and CDR2 SMNVEV come from the germline V gene (reference sequence). The CDR3 sequence is 14 residues long.

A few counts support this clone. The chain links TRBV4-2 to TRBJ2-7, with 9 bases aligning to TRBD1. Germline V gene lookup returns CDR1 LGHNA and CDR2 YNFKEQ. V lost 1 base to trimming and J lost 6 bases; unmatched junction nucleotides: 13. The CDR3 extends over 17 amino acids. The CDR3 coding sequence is TGTGCCAGCAGCCAAGCCAGACACAGGGGGCTTATCGCCGAGCAGTACTTC. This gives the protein CASSQARHRGLIAEQYF.

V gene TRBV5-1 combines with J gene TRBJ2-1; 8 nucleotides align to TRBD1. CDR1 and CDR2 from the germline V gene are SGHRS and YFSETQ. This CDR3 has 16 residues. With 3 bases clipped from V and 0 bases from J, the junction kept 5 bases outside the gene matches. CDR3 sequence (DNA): TGCGCCAGCAGCTCCCGACAGGGGAGCTCCTACAATGAGCAGTTCTTC. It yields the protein CASSSRQGSSYNEQFF.

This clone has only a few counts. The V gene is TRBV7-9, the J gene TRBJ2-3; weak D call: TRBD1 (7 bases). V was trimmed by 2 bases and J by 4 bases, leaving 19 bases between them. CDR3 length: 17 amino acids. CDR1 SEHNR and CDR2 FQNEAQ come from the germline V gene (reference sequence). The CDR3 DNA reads TGTGCCAGCAGCTTAAGGTCAGCGACAGGGAGGCCAGATACGCAGTATTTT. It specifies CASSLRSATGRPDTQYF.

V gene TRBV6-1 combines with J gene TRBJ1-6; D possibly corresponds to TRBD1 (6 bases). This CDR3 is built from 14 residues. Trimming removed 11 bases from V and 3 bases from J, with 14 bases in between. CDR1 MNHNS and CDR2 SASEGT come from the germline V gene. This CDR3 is CAASRGDYNSPLHF. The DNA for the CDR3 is TGTGCCGCCAGCAGGGGTGACTATAATTCACCCCTCCACTTT.

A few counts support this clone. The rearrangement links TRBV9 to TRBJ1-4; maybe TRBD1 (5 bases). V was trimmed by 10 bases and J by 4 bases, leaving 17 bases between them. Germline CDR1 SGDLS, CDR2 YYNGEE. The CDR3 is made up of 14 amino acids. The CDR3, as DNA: TGTGCCCAAAGCCGACAGACAGATAATGAAAAACTGTTTTTT. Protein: CAQSRQTDNEKLFF.

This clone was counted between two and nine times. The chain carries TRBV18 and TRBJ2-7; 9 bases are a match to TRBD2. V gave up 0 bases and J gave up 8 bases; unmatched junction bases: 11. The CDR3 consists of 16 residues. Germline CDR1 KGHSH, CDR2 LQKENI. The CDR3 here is CASSPPSGGPISKQYF. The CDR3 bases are TGTGCCAGCTCACCACCTAGCGGGGGCCCCATTAGCAAGCAGTACTTC.

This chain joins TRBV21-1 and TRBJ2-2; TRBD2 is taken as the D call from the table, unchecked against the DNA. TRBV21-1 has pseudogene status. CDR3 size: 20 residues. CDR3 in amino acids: CASSGTLAGGRNGLTGELFF. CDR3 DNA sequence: TGTGCCAGCAGCGGAACACTAGCGGGGGGGCGTAATGGGTTGACCGGGGAGCTGTTTTTT.

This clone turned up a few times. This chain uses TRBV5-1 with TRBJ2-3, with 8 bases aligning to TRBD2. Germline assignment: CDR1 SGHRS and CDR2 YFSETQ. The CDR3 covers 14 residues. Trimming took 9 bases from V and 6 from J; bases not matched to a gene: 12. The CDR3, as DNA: TGCGCCACACAGTGGGGCGGGGGGCAGGATACGCAGTATTTT. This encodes CATQWGGGQDTQYF.

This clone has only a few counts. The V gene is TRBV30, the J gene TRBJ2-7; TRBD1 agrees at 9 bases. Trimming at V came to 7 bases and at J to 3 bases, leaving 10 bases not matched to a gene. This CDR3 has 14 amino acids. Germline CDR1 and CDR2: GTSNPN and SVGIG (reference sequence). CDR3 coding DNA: TGTGCCTATCGAACAGGGGGCGCAGGCTACGAGCAGTACTTC. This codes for CAYRTGGAGYEQYF. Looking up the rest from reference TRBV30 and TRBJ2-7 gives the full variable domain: SQTIHQWPATLVQPVGSPLSLECTVEGTSNPNLYWYRQAAGRGLQLLFYSVGIGQISSEVPQNLSASRPQDRQFILSSKKLLLSDSGFYLCAYRTGGAGYEQYFGPGTRLTVT.

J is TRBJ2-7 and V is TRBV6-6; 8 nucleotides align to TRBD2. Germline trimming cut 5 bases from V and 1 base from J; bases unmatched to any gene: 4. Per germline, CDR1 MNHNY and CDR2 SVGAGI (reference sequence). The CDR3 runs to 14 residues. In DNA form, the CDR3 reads TGTGCCAGCAGTACACGGGGGGGATCCTACGAGCAGTACTTC. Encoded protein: CASSTRGGSYEQYF.

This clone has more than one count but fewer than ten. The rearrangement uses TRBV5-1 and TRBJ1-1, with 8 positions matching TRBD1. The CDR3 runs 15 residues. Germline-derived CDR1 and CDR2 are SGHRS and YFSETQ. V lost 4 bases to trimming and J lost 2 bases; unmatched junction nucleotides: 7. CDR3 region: CASSPLGQGNTEAFF. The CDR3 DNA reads TGCGCCAGCAGCCCCTTAGGACAGGGTAACACTGAAGCTTTCTTT. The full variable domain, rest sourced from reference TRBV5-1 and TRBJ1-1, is KAGVTQTPRYLIKTRGQQVTLSCSPISGHRSVSWYQQTPGQGLQFLFEYFSETQRNKGNFPGRFSGRQFSNSRSEMNVSTLELGDSALYLCASSPLGQGNTEAFFGQGTRLTVV.

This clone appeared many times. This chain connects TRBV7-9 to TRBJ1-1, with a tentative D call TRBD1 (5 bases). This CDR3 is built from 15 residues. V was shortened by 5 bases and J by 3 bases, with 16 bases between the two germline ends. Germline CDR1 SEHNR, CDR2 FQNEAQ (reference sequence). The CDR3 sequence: CASSQTDGGDTEAFF. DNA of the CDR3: TGTGCCAGCAGCCAAACCGACGGGGGAGACACTGAAGCTTTCTTT.

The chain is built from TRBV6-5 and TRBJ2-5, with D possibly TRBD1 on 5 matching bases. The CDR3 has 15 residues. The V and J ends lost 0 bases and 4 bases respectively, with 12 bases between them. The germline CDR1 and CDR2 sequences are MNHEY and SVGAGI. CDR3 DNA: TGTGCCAGCAGTTACTCCAGGGATCTTTCAGAGACCCAGTACTTC. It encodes CASSYSRDLSETQYF.

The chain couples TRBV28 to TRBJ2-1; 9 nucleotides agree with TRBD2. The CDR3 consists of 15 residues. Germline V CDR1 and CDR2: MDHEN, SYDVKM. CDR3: CAAPPGGGAKSEQFF. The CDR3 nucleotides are TGTGCTGCCCCCCCAGGCGGGGGGGCCAAGAGTGAGCAGTTCTTC.

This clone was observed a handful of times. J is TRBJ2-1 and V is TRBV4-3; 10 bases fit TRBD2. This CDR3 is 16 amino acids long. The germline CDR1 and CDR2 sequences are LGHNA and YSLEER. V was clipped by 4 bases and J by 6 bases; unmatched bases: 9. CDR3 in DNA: TGCGCCAGCAGCCCTGCAGCGGGGGGGCTTGGCAATGAGCAGTTCTTC. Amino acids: CASSPAAGGLGNEQFF.

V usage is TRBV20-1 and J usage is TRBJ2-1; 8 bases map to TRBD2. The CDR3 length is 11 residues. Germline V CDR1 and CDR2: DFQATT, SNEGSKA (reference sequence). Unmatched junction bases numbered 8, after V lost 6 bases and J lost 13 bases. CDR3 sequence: CSARAGTSQFF. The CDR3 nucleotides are TGCAGTGCCAGGGCCGGGACTAGTCAGTTCTTC.

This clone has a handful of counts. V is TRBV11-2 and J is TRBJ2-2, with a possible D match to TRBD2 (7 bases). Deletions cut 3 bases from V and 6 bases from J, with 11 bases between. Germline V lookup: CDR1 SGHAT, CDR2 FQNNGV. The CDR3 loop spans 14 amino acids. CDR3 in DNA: TGTGCCAGCAGCTTGGGAGGGGGTTCCGGGGAGCTGTTTTTT. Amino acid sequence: CASSLGGGSGELFF.

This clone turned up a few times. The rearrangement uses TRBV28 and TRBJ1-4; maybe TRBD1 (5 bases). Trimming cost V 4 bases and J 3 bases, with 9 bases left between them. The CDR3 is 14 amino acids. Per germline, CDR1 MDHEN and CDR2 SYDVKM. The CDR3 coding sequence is TGTGCCAGCAGTTACGGACACGCTAATGAAAAACTGTTTTTT. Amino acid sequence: CASSYGHANEKLFF.

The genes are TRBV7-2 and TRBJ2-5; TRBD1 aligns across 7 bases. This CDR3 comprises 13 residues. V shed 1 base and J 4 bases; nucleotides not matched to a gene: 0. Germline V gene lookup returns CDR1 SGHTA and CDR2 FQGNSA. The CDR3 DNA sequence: TGTGCCAGCAGCTTAGGGACAGGAGAGACCCAGTACTTC. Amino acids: CASSLGTGETQYF.

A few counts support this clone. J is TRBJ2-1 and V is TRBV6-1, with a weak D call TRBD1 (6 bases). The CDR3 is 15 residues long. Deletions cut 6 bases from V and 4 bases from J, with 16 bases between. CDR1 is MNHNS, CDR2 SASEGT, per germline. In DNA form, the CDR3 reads TGTGCCAGCAGCGAGCCGGGACACGTATACAATGAGCAGTTCTTC. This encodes CASSEPGHVYNEQFF.

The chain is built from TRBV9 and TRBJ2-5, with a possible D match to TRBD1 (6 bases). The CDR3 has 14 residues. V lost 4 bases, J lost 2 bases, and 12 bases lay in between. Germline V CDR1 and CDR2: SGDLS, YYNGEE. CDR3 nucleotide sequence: TGTGCCAGCAGCATCACGACAGGTCAAGAGACCCAGTACTTC. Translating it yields CASSITTGQETQYF.

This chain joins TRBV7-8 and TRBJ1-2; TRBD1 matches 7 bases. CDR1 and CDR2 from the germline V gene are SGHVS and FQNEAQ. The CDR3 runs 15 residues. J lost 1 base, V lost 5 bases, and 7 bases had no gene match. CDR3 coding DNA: TGTGCCAGCAGCGACCGACAGGGACTTAACTATGGCTACACCTTC. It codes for CASSDRQGLNYGYTF.

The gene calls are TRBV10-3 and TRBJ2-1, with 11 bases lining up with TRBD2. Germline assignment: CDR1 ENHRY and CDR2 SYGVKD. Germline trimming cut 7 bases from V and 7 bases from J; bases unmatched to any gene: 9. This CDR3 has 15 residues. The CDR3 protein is CAITPTSGVGNEQFF. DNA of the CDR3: TGTGCCATCACCCCGACTAGCGGGGTAGGGAATGAGCAGTTCTTC.

This CDR3 is CASRGTPGYGQPQHF. The CDR3, as DNA: TGTGCCAGCAGGGGGACACCGGGGTATGGCCAGCCCCAGCATTTT. This chain connects TRBV2 to TRBJ1-5; TRBD1 might be the D (6 bases). The CDR3 contains 15 residues. V was clipped by 6 bases and J by 7 bases, with 19 bases between them. From germline, CDR1 is SNHLY and CDR2 FYNNEI.

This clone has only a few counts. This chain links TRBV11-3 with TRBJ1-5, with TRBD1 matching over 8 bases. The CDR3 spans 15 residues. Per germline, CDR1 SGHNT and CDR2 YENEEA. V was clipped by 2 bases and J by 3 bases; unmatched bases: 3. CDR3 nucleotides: TGTGCCAGCAGCTTAACAGGGGGAGCCAATCAGCCCCAGCATTTT. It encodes CASSLTGGANQPQHF. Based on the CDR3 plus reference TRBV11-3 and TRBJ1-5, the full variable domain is EAGVVQSPRYKIIEKKQPVAFWCNPISGHNTLYWYLQNLGQGPELLIRYENEEAVDDSQLPKDRFSAERLKGVDSTLKIQPAELGDSAVYLCASSLTGGANQPQHFGDGTRLSIL.

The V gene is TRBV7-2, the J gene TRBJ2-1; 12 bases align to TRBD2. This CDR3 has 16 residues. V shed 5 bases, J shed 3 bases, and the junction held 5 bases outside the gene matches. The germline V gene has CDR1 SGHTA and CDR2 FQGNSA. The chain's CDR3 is CASSAKLAGGYNEQFF. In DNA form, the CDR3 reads TGTGCCAGCAGCGCGAAACTAGCGGGGGGCTACAATGAGCAGTTCTTC.

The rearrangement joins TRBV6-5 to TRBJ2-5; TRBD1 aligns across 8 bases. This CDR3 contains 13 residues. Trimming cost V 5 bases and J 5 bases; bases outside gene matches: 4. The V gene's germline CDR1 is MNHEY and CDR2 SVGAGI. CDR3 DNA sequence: TGTGCCAGCAGTCCGGACAGGGTTGAGACCCAGTACTTC. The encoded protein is CASSPDRVETQYF.

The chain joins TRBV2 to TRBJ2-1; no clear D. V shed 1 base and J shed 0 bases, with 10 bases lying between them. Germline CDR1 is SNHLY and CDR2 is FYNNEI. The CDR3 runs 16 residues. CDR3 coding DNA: TGTGCCAGCAGTGAAGTCGCGGCTTTCTCCTACAATGAGCAGTTCTTC. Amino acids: CASSEVAAFSYNEQFF.

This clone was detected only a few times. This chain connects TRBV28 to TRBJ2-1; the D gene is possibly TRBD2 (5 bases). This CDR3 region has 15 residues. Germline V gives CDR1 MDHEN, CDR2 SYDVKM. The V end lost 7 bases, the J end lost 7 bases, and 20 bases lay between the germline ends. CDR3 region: CASNRVGLAENEQFF. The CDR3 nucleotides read TGTGCCAGCAACCGAGTAGGGCTAGCCGAAAATGAGCAGTTCTTC.

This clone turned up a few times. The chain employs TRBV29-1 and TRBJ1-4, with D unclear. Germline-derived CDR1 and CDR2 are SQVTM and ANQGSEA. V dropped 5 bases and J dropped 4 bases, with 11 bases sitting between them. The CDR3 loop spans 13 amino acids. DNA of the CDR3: TGCAGCGTTAAAGCGGAGATTAATGAAAAACTGTTTTTT. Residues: CSVKAEINEKLFF.